The 15 T cell receptor beta chains presented below share a single source sample, sequenced in a study of T cells after yellow fever vaccination (dated by TCRdb to between 2018 and 2021). The protocol used for the library was 5' RACE. TCRdb records Illumina HiSeq 2500 as the sequencer. TCRdb took the public reads, trimmed them with fastp at Q25, ran MiXCR for clone calling and kept in-frame beta chains. When rows share a CDR3 protein, they turn into one entry using the most common DNA and genes. The sample has more than 120,000 distinct CDR3 sequences on record, around 7.7% of them singletons. In total, the top ten clones hold 0.73% of the sample. The sample's treatment or condition label, decoded: live attenuated yellow fever vaccine strain. The sample consisted of CD4+ T cells sorted from PBMCs, taken 5 days after the yellow fever booster vaccination. The receptors derive from a man aged 25-40 years who received the YFV17D yellow fever vaccine.

This chain uses TRBV5-4 with TRBJ2-1; D possibly uses TRBD1 or TRBD2 (7 bases each). In germline, CDR1 is SGHNT, CDR2 YYREEE (reference sequence). This CDR3 region has 16 residues. V lost 4 bases and J lost 10, with 24 bases in between. CDR3 amino acids: CASSPQEMARGGEQFF. CDR3 DNA: TGTGCCAGCAGCCCTCAAGAAATGGCCAGGGGGGGCGAGCAGTTCTTC.

This clonotype came up many times. The CDR3 here is CASSPQNTEAFF. CDR3 nucleotides: TGTGCCAGCAGCCCCCAAAACACTGAAGCTTTCTTT. V is TRBV7-2 and J is TRBJ1-1; D unresolved. The CDR3 length is 12 residues. The germline V gene encodes CDR1 SGHTA and CDR2 FQGNSA. The V and J ends lost 5 bases and 2 bases respectively, with 6 bases between them.

This clonotype was seen repeatedly, ten times or more. DNA of the CDR3: TGCGCCAGCAGCTTGGAGCGGGGGAGCACAGATACGCAGTATTTT. It is translated as CASSLERGSTDTQYF. The chain uses TRBV5-1 and TRBJ2-3; 8 positions match TRBD2. The germline CDR1 and CDR2 sequences are SGHRS and YFSETQ. J lost 0 bases, V lost 0 bases, and 0 bases had no gene match. The CDR3 runs to 15 residues.

This clonotype was seen ten or more times. The chain combines TRBV10-3 with TRBJ2-3; D is undetermined. There are 11 residues in the CDR3. Germline V gene lookup returns CDR1 ENHRY and CDR2 SYGVKD. The V and J ends lost 8 bases and 6 bases respectively, with 9 bases between them. This CDR3 reads CAIQQADTQYF. DNA for the CDR3: TGTGCCATCCAGCAGGCGGATACGCAGTATTTT.

A note on this clonotype: This could be a read error, since a much larger clone is one nucleotide away. The V gene is TRBV3-1, the J gene TRBJ2-2; TRBD1 aligns across 10 bases. J gave up 7 bases and V 4 bases, and 6 bases lay outside the gene matches. This CDR3 has 15 residues. The germline V gene has CDR1 LGHDT and CDR2 YNNKEL (reference sequence). The CDR3 region is CASSPRDRGNGELFF. The CDR3 DNA is TGTGCCAGCAGCCCTAGGGACAGGGGCAACGGGGAGCTGTTTTTT.

This clonotype was counted a few times. This rearrangement joins TRBV6-5 to TRBJ1-6; 8 bases map to TRBD1. Losses at the gene ends were 5 bases for V and 11 bases for J; bases not matched to a gene: 17. The germline V gene has CDR1 MNHEY and CDR2 SVGAGI. The length of the CDR3 is 17 residues. The CDR3 nucleotides are TGTGCCAGCAGTCATGGGACAGGCCTTCCGAACAGGGCACCCCTCCACTTT. Protein sequence: CASSHGTGLPNRAPLHF.

In its sample, this clonotype was seen many times. Its ends do not fully match the called genes, so a read error is possible. The gene calls are TRBV12-3 or TRBV12-4 and TRBJ1-2, with no clear D. CDR3 length: 11 residues. CDR3 nucleotide sequence: TGTGCCAGCAGCATCAACTCTGGCTACACCTTC. Translation: CASSINSGYTF.

Ten or more counts support this clonotype. The chain joins TRBV7-9 to TRBJ1-2; D not certain. The CDR3 consists of 14 residues. Germline V gene lookup returns CDR1 SEHNR and CDR2 FQNEAQ (reference sequence). Trimming removed 1 base at V and 6 bases at J, with 12 bases between. DNA of the CDR3: TGTGCCAGCAGCTTAGAGGGTCTGGGAGATGGCTACACCTTC. It yields the protein CASSLEGLGDGYTF.

This clonotype appeared many times. V is TRBV12-3 or TRBV12-4 and J is TRBJ2-7; D may be TRBD2 (6 bases). Trimming shortened V by 3 bases and J by 6 bases, and 12 bases separated the two germline ends. The CDR3 sequence is 13 residues long. The CDR3, as DNA: TGTGCCAGCAGTTTCCCGGGAGTAGGCGAGCAGTACTTC. It is translated as CASSFPGVGEQYF.

To note about this clonotype: The junction does not match germline at one end; this may be a read error. The V call is TRBV9, the J call TRBJ2-1, with D possibly TRBD2 on 5 matching bases. The germline V gene has CDR1 SGDLS and CDR2 YYNGEE. The CDR3 runs 16 residues. The CDR3 DNA sequence: TGTGCCAGCAGCGTAGCTCCTAGCAGCTCCAACAATGAGCAGTTCTTC. Protein sequence: CASSVAPSSSNNEQFF.

This clonotype was seen repeatedly, ten times or more. This chain links TRBV7-2 with TRBJ2-7; D might be TRBD2 (6 bases). Trimming stripped 5 bases from V and 3 bases from J, with 17 bases between. The length of the CDR3 is 15 residues. The germline gives CDR1 SGHTA, CDR2 FQGNSA. This CDR3 is CASSKRPDYNYEQYF. The CDR3 nucleotides are TGTGCCAGCAGCAAGCGGCCGGACTACAACTACGAGCAGTACTTC.

Comments on this clonotype: A single base separates this from a much larger clone, so it may be a read error. V is TRBV7-2 and J is TRBJ1-2; no firm D call. Germline V CDR1 and CDR2: SGHTA, FQGNSA. V gave up 1 base and J gave up 4 bases, with 10 bases separating them. The CDR3 runs 14 residues. The CDR3 coding sequence is TGTGCCAGCAGCTTAGGTGGGGTAGCCTATGGCTACACCTTC. Its protein product is CASSLGGVAYGYTF.

This clonotype was counted many times. The chain recombines TRBV14 with TRBJ2-3; 8 positions agree with TRBD2. V gave up 5 bases and J gave up 6 bases; unmatched junction bases: 19. The CDR3 is 18 residues long. Germline CDR1 is SGHDN and CDR2 is FVKESK. The CDR3 nucleotides read TGTGCCAGCAGCGACTCCCCGGGTAATAGCGGGAAAATGGATACGCAGTATTTT. Its translation is CASSDSPGNSGKMDTQYF.

This clonotype was seen a few times. The rearrangement uses TRBV20-1 and TRBJ2-7; weak D call: TRBD2 (6 bases). V lost 3 bases to trimming and J lost 3 bases, with 18 bases between them. This CDR3 is 15 amino acids long. Per the germline V gene, CDR1 is DFQATT and CDR2 is SNEGSKA (reference sequence). CDR3 nucleotides: TGCAGTGCTAGTAGAAAGGCCGGGGGACTCTACGAGCAGTACTTC. Its protein is CSASRKAGGLYEQYF.

With regard to this clonotype: This could be a read error, since a much larger clone is one nucleotide away. The chain employs TRBV7-2 and TRBJ2-5; TRBD1 agrees at 8 bases. CDR1 and CDR2 (germline): SGHTA, FQGNSA. CDR3 size: 13 residues. J lost 5 bases, V lost 6 bases, and 5 bases had no gene match. The CDR3 sequence: CASSGQGDETQYF. CDR3 bases: TGTGCCAGCAGTGGACAGGGTGACGAGACCCAGTACTTC.